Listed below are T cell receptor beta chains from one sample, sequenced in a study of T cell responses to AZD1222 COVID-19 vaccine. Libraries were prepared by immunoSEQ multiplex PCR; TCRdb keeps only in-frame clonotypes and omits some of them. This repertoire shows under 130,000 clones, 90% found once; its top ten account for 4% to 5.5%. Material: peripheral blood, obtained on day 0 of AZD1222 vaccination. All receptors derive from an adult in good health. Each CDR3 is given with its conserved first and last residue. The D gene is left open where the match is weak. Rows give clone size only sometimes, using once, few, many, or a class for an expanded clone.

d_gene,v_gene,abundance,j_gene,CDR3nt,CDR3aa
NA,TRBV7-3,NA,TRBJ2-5,TGTGCCAGCAGCCTAACCAGGGGGGACCAAGAGACCCAGTACTTC,CASSLTRGDQETQYF
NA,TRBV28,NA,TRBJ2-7,TGTGCCAGCAGTTTATTTGGGGTTTCCTACGAGCAGTACTTC,CASSLFGVSYEQYF
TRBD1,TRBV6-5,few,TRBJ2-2,TGTGCCTGCAAATACGGGACAGGGGACACCGGGGAGCTGTTTTTT,CACKYGTGDTGELFF
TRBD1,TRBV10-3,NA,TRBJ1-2,TGTGCCATCAGTGAGTCGCGCGCCGGGACAGCGATCAACTATGGCTACACCTTC,CAISESRAGTAINYGYTF
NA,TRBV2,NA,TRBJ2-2,TGTGCCAGCAGGGTGGACAGAGGCGGGGAGCTGTTTTTT,CASRVDRGGELFF
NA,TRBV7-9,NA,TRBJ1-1,TGTGCCAGCAGCCCAACAAGCAGGGCCTGGCACACTGAAGCTTTCTTT,CASSPTSRAWHTEAFF
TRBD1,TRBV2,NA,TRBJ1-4,TGTGCCAGCAGTGAAAGGGGACAGGAGAACCTGAATGAAAAACTGTTTTTT,CASSERGQENLNEKLFF
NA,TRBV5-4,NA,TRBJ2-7,TGTGCCAGCAGCTTTGTTTACAGGGATGAGGAGCAGTACTTC,CASSFVYRDEEQYF
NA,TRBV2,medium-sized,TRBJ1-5,TGTGCCAGCAGTGAAGAGTCAGGGCAGGGAGTGGGTCAGCCCCAGCATTTT,CASSEESGQGVGQPQHF
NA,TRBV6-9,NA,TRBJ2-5,TGTGCCAGCCTCCAAGAGACGACCCAGTACTTC,CASLQETTQYF
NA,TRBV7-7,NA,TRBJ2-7,TGTGCCAGCAGCTTAGACGATTCCTACGAGCAGTACTTC,CASSLDDSYEQYF
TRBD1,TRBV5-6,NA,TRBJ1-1,TGTGCCAGCAGCTTGGGGGACAGGGAGGACACTGAAGCTTTCTTT,CASSLGDREDTEAFF
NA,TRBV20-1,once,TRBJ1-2,TGCAGTGCTAGTAATGACGGTGACTATGGCTACACCTTC,CSASNDGDYGYTF
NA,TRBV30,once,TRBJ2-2,TGTGCCTGGAGTGTAGGGCAGGGGCCCGGGGAGCTGTTTTTT,CAWSVGQGPGELFF
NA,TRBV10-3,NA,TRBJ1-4,TGTGCCATCAGCCTTACCGGAGCGCGGGGTGAAAAACTGTTTTTT,CAISLTGARGEKLFF
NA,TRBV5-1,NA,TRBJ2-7,TGCGCCAGCAGCTATACCGATAGCTCCTACGAGCAGTACTTC,CASSYTDSSYEQYF
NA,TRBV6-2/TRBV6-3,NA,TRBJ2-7,TGTGCCAGCAGTTACACCACCGCCTACGAGCAGTACTTC,CASSYTTAYEQYF
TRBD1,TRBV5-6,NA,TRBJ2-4,TGTGCCAGCAGCGCCGGGACAGAGAACATTCAGTACTTC,CASSAGTENIQYF
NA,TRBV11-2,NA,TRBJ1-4,TGTGCCAGCAGCCAAACAGTAATCGAAAAACTGTTTTTT,CASSQTVIEKLFF
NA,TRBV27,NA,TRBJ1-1,TGTGCCAGCAGTTTGGGGGCCTCCTGGAATGAAGCTTTCTTT,CASSLGASWNEAFF
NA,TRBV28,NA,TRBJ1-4,TGTGCCAGCAGTAGGCTTAATAATGAAAAACTGTTTTTT,CASSRLNNEKLFF
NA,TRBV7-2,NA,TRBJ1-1,TGTGCCAGCAGCTTAGCATCGAGGGAAGCTTTCTTT,CASSLASREAFF
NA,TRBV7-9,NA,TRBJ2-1,TGTGCCAGCAGCTTAGCGTCGGGGGCCCCATTCTACAATGAGCAGTTCTTC,CASSLASGAPFYNEQFF
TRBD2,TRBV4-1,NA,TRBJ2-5,TGCGCCAGCAGCCTAGAGACTAGCGGGGGGGCTCATGAAGAGACCCAGTACTTC,CASSLETSGGAHEETQYF
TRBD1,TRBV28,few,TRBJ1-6,TGTGCCAGCAGCTTCCCCAGGGGGCTTAATTCACCCCTCCACTTT,CASSFPRGLNSPLHF
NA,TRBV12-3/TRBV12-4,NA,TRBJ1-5,TGTGCCAGCAGTTTTAACGACAATCAGCCCCAGCATTTT,CASSFNDNQPQHF
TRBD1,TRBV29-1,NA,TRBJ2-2,TGCAGCGTTAGCAGGACAGGGGGTTCCGGGGAGCTGTTTTTT,CSVSRTGGSGELFF
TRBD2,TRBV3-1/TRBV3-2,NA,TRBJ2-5,TGTGCCAGCAGCCAATCCGGGACTAGCAGAGAGACCCAGTACTTC,CASSQSGTSRETQYF
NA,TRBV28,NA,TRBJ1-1,TGTGCCAGCAGTTCCGGGAGCACTGAAGCTTTCTTT,CASSSGSTEAFF
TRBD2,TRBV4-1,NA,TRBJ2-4,TGCGCCAGCAGCCAAGATTTACTAGCGGGGGGGCGCTCAAAAAACATTCAGTACTTC,CASSQDLLAGGRSKNIQYF